The 26 T cell receptor beta chains below all came from one sample that was sequenced in a study of T-cell reconstitution after alpha-beta-depleted transplantation in children. Preparation of the TCRbeta library involved a method that used unique molecular identifiers. One entry per CDR3 protein, called by TCRdb with MiXCR from the PCR reads. The sample comprises about 280,000 distinct CDR3 sequences, more than 9% of which are singletons, and about a quarter rests with the top ten. The sequencing used peripheral blood, collected 180 days after TCRalphabeta/CD19-depleted stem cell transplant. Every receptor here comes from a male patient between 2 and 10 years old who had a stem cell transplant for chronic granulomatous disease, so the T cells may come from the graft donor.

This clonotype occurred a few times. This chain links TRBV19 with TRBJ1-5; tentative D call: TRBD1 (6 bases). In germline, CDR1 is LNHDA, CDR2 SQIVND (reference sequence). Trimming stripped 2 bases from V and 3 bases from J, with 14 bases between. There are 16 residues in the CDR3. CDR3 region: CASSIWGALDNQPQHF. CDR3 bases: TGTGCCAGTAGTATATGGGGGGCGCTTGACAATCAGCCCCAGCATTTT.

This clonotype has at least ten counts. V and J are TRBV15 and TRBJ2-5; TRBD1 matches 8 bases. Germline V gene sequence: CDR1 LNHNV, CDR2 YYDKDF (reference sequence). The CDR3 has 15 residues. The V segment lost 3 bases and the J segment 5 bases; nucleotides outside the gene matches: 8. This CDR3 reads CATSRADRGWETQYF. CDR3 DNA sequence: TGTGCCACCAGCAGGGCCGACAGGGGATGGGAGACCCAGTACTTC. Filled out from reference TRBV15 and TRBJ2-5, the complete variable domain reads DAMVIQNPRYQVTQFGKPVTLSCSQTLNHNVMYWYQQKSSQAPKLLFHYYDKDFNNEADTPDNFQSRRPNTSFCFLDIRSPGLGDTAMYLCATSRADRGWETQYFGPGTRLLVL.

This clonotype was counted at least ten times. This chain uses TRBV6-2 or TRBV6-3 with TRBJ2-7, with TRBD1 matching 7 bases. The ends lost 6 bases at V and 1 base at J; junction bases unmatched: 6. Per the germline V gene, CDR1 is MNHEY and CDR2 is SVGEGT. CDR3 length equals 14 residues. The CDR3 spells CASRATGLSYEQYF. The CDR3 nucleotides are TGTGCCAGCAGGGCGACAGGGTTATCCTACGAGCAGTACTTC.

This clonotype was found many times. The chain recombines TRBV7-2 with TRBJ2-5; 8 bases are a match to TRBD2. In germline, CDR1 is SGHTA, CDR2 FQGNSA. The CDR3 is made up of 14 amino acids. The ends lost 5 bases at V and 4 bases at J; junction bases unmatched: 6. CDR3 nucleotides: TGTGCCAGCAGCCCGGGGGGGCGGGGAGAGACCCAGTACTTC. Its protein product is CASSPGGRGETQYF.

This clonotype was recorded at least ten times. The chain combines TRBV28 with TRBJ2-7, with TRBD1 matching over 8 bases. This CDR3 is 15 amino acids long. V lost 7 bases and J lost 4; bases outside the gene matches: 12. Looked up from germline, CDR1 is MDHEN and CDR2 is SYDVKM. The CDR3 DNA reads as TGTGCCAGCAACGTTCCGGGACAGGAACCTTACGAGCAGTACTTC. This translates into CASNVPGQEPYEQYF. The full variable domain, with the rest looked up from reference TRBV28 and TRBJ2-7, is DVKVTQSSRYLVKRTGEKVFLECVQDMDHENMFWYRQDPGLGLRLIYFSYDVKMKEKGDIPEGYSVSREKKERFSLILESASTNQTSMYLCASNVPGQEPYEQYFGPGTRLTVT.

This clonotype was seen repeatedly, ten times or more. The gene calls are TRBV20-1 and TRBJ2-5; no definite D call. The germline gives CDR1 DFQATT, CDR2 SNEGSKA (reference sequence). V was cut by 5 bases and J by 1 base, with 11 bases left in between. The CDR3 contains 13 residues. The CDR3 DNA is TGCAGTGCTCTTCGAGGTACCCAAGAGACCCAGTACTTC. Translation: CSALRGTQETQYF.

This clonotype occurred once. A much larger clonotype is one base distant, so this may be a read error. The J gene is TRBJ1-2, the V gene TRBV12-3 or TRBV12-4; D not certain. The CDR3 runs 13 residues. CDR3 bases: TGTGCCAGCAGTTTTAAGGGCAGTACGGGCTACCCCTTC. Translation: CASSFKGSTGYPF.

With respect to this clonotype: This sequence may be a read error, since a much larger clone differs from it by one base. V is TRBV5-8 and J is TRBJ2-1, with D possibly being TRBD1 or TRBD2 (5 bases each). This CDR3 spans 16 amino acids. Germline lookup yields CDR1 SGHTS and CDR2 YDEGEE. V was cut by 6 bases and J by 1 base, with 17 bases left in between. The chain's CDR3 is CASISSGRTSYNEQFF. CDR3 sequence (DNA): TGTGCCAGCATCTCTTCGGGACGGACGTCCTACAATGAGCAGTTCTTC.

This clonotype has at least ten counts. V usage is TRBV29-1 and J usage is TRBJ2-5; D remains ambiguous. V lost 5 bases, J lost 4 bases, and 14 bases lay in between. There are 13 residues in the CDR3. Germline CDR1 reads SQVTM; CDR2 reads ANQGSEA. The CDR3 DNA reads TGCAGCGTTACTCGAGACAAGGGAGAGACCCAGTACTTC. Translation gives CSVTRDKGETQYF.

This clonotype was seen repeatedly, ten times or more. The V and J genes are TRBV27 and TRBJ2-5; TRBD2 aligns across 10 bases. CDR3 length equals 16 residues. After removal of 5 bases from V and 3 bases from J, the junction contained 9 bases not matched to a gene. Germline CDR1 reads MNHEY; CDR2 reads SMNVEV (reference sequence). DNA for the CDR3: TGTGCCAGCAGTCTTCGCCCAGCGGGAGGGAAAGAGACCCAGTACTTC. This codes for CASSLRPAGGKETQYF.

On this clonotype: A single base separates this from a much larger clone, so it may be a read error. The rearrangement joins TRBV12-3 or TRBV12-4 to TRBJ1-5; 7 bases match TRBD1. The V and J ends lost 3 bases and 7 bases, in that order; junction bases with no gene match: 9. This CDR3 region has 15 residues. The CDR3 sequence is CASSLGNRGDQPQHF. CDR3 in DNA: TGTGCCAGCAGTTTGGGAAACAGGGGTGACCAGCCCCAGCATTTT.

This clonotype was detected many times. The rearrangement joins TRBV12-3 or TRBV12-4 to TRBJ2-4; D uncertain. This CDR3 has 13 residues. V was clipped by 3 bases and J by 5 bases, with 8 bases between them. Written as DNA, the CDR3 is TGTGCCAGCAGTTTTAGGCAGGAAAACATTCAGTACTTC. Translation: CASSFRQENIQYF.

This clonotype was observed a handful of times. The chain uses TRBV27 and TRBJ2-1; no reliable D call. The germline V gene encodes CDR1 MNHEY and CDR2 SMNVEV (reference sequence). The CDR3 is 13 residues long. V lost 3 bases, J lost 3 bases, and 6 bases lay in between. The CDR3 bases are TGTGCCAGCAGTTTTAGAGACTACAATGAGCAGTTCTTC. This gives the protein CASSFRDYNEQFF.

This clonotype showed up many times. The CDR3 nucleotides read TGTGCCAGCAGCCCTAGTGGGGGCGCTGGAAACACCATATATTTT. Protein product: CASSPSGGAGNTIYF. The V gene is TRBV9, the J gene TRBJ1-3; tentative D call: TRBD1 (6 bases). Between the trimmed V and J ends, which lost 4 bases and 2 bases, there was a span of 13 bases. The CDR3 loop spans 15 amino acids. In germline, CDR1 is SGDLS, CDR2 YYNGEE. The full variable domain, in which reference TRBV9 and TRBJ1-3 provide the parts outside the CDR3, is DSGVTQTPKHLITATGQRVTLRCSPRSGDLSVYWYQQSLDQGLQFLIQYYNGEERAKGNILERFSAQQFPDLHSELNLSSLELGDSALYFCASSPSGGAGNTIYFGEGSWLTVV.

Concerning this clonotype itself: A much larger clone lies one base from this, so it may be a read error. The chain is built from TRBV20-1 and TRBJ2-3; D is unclear. CDR3 length equals 15 residues. V lost 1 base and J lost 2, with 13 bases in between. Germline V gene data show CDR1 as DFQATT and CDR2 as SNEGSKA (reference sequence). CDR3 sequence: CSARVLSRYTDTQYF. The CDR3 DNA reads as TGCAGTGCTAGAGTTCTTAGCAGGTACACAGATACGCAGTATTTT.

This clonotype came up many times. The chain combines TRBV20-1 with TRBJ2-3; D is ambiguous. CDR1 and CDR2 (germline): DFQATT, SNEGSKA (reference sequence). Between the trimmed V and J ends, which lost 6 bases and 6 bases, there was a span of 10 bases. The CDR3 is made up of 11 amino acids. The CDR3 region has the DNA TGCAGTGCACCACTGAGGGATACGCAGTATTTT. Translation gives CSAPLRDTQYF.

The V and J genes are TRBV7-3 and TRBJ2-3, with 12 bases identical to TRBD2. Germline CDR1 and CDR2: SGHTA and FQGTGA. The CDR3 consists of 16 residues. J lost 10 bases, V lost 4 bases, and 12 bases had no gene match. CDR3 in DNA: TGTGCCAGCAGCTCGACCCCTAGCGGGGGGGAGGACCCGCAGTATTTT. It translates to CASSSTPSGGEDPQYF.

This clonotype was seen at least ten times. This chain connects TRBV5-1 to TRBJ2-5; 7 positions agree with TRBD1. The V gene end was trimmed by 0 bases and the J gene end by 5 bases; junction bases not matched to a gene: 7. This CDR3 comprises 15 residues. The germline V gene encodes CDR1 SGHRS and CDR2 YFSETQ. Here the CDR3 reads CASSLGDRGRETQYF. Written as DNA, the CDR3 is TGCGCCAGCAGCTTGGGGGACAGAGGGCGGGAGACCCAGTACTTC.

In this sample, this clonotype turned up many times. The CDR3 spells CASSTRQGLATQYF. CDR3 DNA: TGCGCCAGCAGCACCCGACAGGGGTTAGCGACCCAGTACTTC. V usage is TRBV4-1 and J usage is TRBJ2-5; 8 nucleotides agree with TRBD1. The CDR3 has 14 residues. CDR1 and CDR2 (germline): MGHRA, YSYEKL. V shed 5 bases, J shed 7 bases, and the junction held 9 bases outside the gene matches.

A word on this clonotype: This clone may be a read error of a much larger clone one base away. This sequence joins TRBV5-1 and TRBJ1-1; 8 nucleotides line up with TRBD1. Looked up from germline, CDR1 is SGHRS and CDR2 is YFSETQ. The trim removed 5 bases at V and 1 base at J, leaving 7 bases unmatched. There are 15 residues in the CDR3. The CDR3 region has the DNA TGCGCCAGCAGGGCGACACAGGGGGGGAACACTGAAGCTTTCTTT. Its protein is CASRATQGGNTEAFF.

For this clonotype: A much larger clone lies a single base off, so this may be a read error. The chain has TRBV5-5 and TRBJ2-2; perhaps TRBD2 as D (7 bases). This CDR3 is 14 amino acids long. Germline V gives CDR1 SGHKS, CDR2 YYEKEE (reference sequence). The CDR3 here is CAISPGGRVGELFF. The CDR3 DNA sequence: TGTGCCATCAGCCCGGGGGGCCGGGTCGGGGAGCTGTTTTTT.

This clonotype has at least ten counts. The chain uses TRBV29-1 and TRBJ2-5; D ambiguous. V lost 1 base to trimming and J lost 0 bases, with 15 bases between them. The CDR3 loop spans 16 amino acids. Germline V gives CDR1 SQVTM, CDR2 ANQGSEA. The chain's CDR3 is CSVEGEPKGYQETQYF. CDR3 nucleotide sequence: TGCAGCGTTGAAGGGGAACCAAAAGGTTACCAAGAGACCCAGTACTTC.

Ten or more counts support this clonotype. The chain uses TRBV20-1 and TRBJ2-3; D call uncertain. Per germline, CDR1 DFQATT and CDR2 SNEGSKA (reference sequence). This CDR3 region has 13 residues. Trimming pared 5 bases from V and 2 bases from J, leaving 11 bases between. This chain's CDR3 is CSALRSATDTQYF. As DNA, the CDR3 is TGCAGTGCTTTGAGAAGTGCCACAGATACGCAGTATTTT.

This clonotype was seen only a few times. The gene calls are TRBV5-1 and TRBJ2-7, with 9 bases identical to TRBD1. V trimming: 2 bases; J trimming: 3 bases; junction bases outside the gene matches: 9. CDR1 is SGHRS, CDR2 YFSETQ, per germline. The CDR3 runs 16 residues. The chain's CDR3 is CASSFRTGAPIYEQYF. In nucleotides, the CDR3 is TGCGCCAGCAGCTTCCGGACAGGGGCACCAATCTACGAGCAGTACTTC.

This clonotype was observed at least ten times. The chain's CDR3 is CSASGPWPYEQYF. CDR3 sequence (DNA): TGCAGTGCCTCGGGGCCCTGGCCCTACGAGCAGTACTTC. The chain is built from TRBV20-1 and TRBJ2-7, with D perhaps TRBD1 or TRBD2 (5 bases each). V was trimmed by 6 bases and J by 2 bases, leaving 14 bases between them. The CDR3 consists of 13 residues. CDR1 is DFQATT and CDR2 is SNEGSKA in the germline V gene (reference sequence).

This clonotype was detected ten times or more. The chain links TRBV5-1 to TRBJ1-3; a weak D match, TRBD1 (5 bases). Per germline, CDR1 SGHRS and CDR2 YFSETQ. Trimming took 4 bases from V and 3 from J, leaving 23 bases between them. This CDR3 spans 18 amino acids. CDR3 amino acids: CASSPGRFGTPNGNTIYF. In DNA, the CDR3 is TGCGCCAGCAGCCCTGGGCGTTTCGGGACGCCGAATGGAAACACCATATATTTT.